This T cell receptor (beta chain) was sequenced during a study of blood T cell repertoires in COVID-19. Study as a whole: Sites across the United States, Italy and Spain contributed samples from acute and convalescent COVID-19. Nucleic acid was either cDNA or gDNA, and it came from T cells, B-cell-depleted T cells, or PBMCs.

CDR3 length: 12 residues. Germline assignment: CDR1 MNHEY and CDR2 SVGAGI. V lost 5 bases, J lost 9 bases, and 12 bases lay in between. Per the original data handling: Reference gene primer amplification gave nucleated cell count estimates. Repertoires were generated with immunoSEQ multiplex PCR, while TCRdb's copy carries only in-frame clones and drops some. V and J calls and clone size are copied from that table; D and trimming were computed from the DNA. The table includes about 150,000 clones, more than 80% detected once. The sample taken for sequencing was peripheral blood. The receptor was isolated from a man between 65 and 80 years old with acute or convalescent COVID-19. The genes are TRBV6-5 and TRBJ2-3, with unresolved D. CDR3 loop: CASSTSSETQYF. Here the CDR3 DNA reads TGTGCCAGCAGTACCAGCTCGGAGACGCAGTATTTT.